The 21 T cell receptor beta chains reported below all come from one sample, sequenced in a study of control samples from healthy donors and cancer patients. This table comes from immunoSEQ multiplex PCR, and its TCRdb copy is limited to in-frame clones, with some not included. The sample has some 120,000 clones, about 89% seen once; the top ten hold 2.5% to 3.5%. Sequencing input: blood. The source is a man between 60 and 70 years old in good health.

The genes are TRBV28 and TRBJ1-6; TRBD1 matches 11 bases. There are 15 residues in the CDR3. The trim removed 7 bases at V and 14 bases at J, leaving 13 bases unmatched. In germline, CDR1 is MDHEN, CDR2 SYDVKM. The CDR3 reads CASIDPVGTGGTLHF. CDR3 nucleotide sequence: TGTGCCAGCATCGACCCAGTCGGGACAGGGGGAACCCTCCACTTT.

The V call is TRBV19, the J call TRBJ1-4; TRBD1 matches at 10 bases. From germline, CDR1 is LNHDA and CDR2 SQIVND (reference sequence). The CDR3 covers 13 residues. V gave up 8 bases and J gave up 6 bases; unmatched junction bases: 3. Here the CDR3 reads CASGQGVYEKLFF. DNA of the CDR3: TGTGCCAGTGGACAGGGGGTCTATGAAAAACTGTTTTTT.

This chain uses TRBV28 with TRBJ1-2, with D possibly matching TRBD1 (6 bases). The V gene's germline CDR1 is MDHEN and CDR2 SYDVKM. The CDR3 is 13 residues long. Trimming cost V 5 bases and J 5 bases, with 12 bases left between them. CDR3 sequence reads: CASSRTVGYGYTF. The CDR3 DNA follows: TGTGCCAGCAGTCGGACAGTCGGATATGGCTACACCTTC.

The CDR3 here is CASSRGQGTTSNTIYF. The CDR3 nucleotides read TGCGCCAGCAGCAGGGGACAGGGGACCACTTCAAACACCATATATTTT. The chain recombines TRBV5-1 with TRBJ1-3, with 10 positions matching TRBD1. CDR1 and CDR2 from the germline V gene are SGHRS and YFSETQ. CDR3 length equals 16 residues. The V gene end was trimmed by 4 bases and the J gene end by 6 bases; junction bases not matched to a gene: 10.

The CDR3 sequence: CASSVTTGYGYTF. The CDR3 nucleotides are TGTGCCAGCAGTGTGACGACAGGGTATGGCTACACCTTC. V and J are TRBV28 and TRBJ1-2; TRBD1 agrees at 7 bases. The CDR3 extends over 13 amino acids. The germline V gene has CDR1 MDHEN and CDR2 SYDVKM. After removal of 5 bases from V and 5 bases from J, the junction contained 5 bases not matched to a gene.

The chain employs TRBV28 and TRBJ1-4; no definite D call. This CDR3 region has 12 residues. Germline CDR1 is MDHEN and CDR2 is SYDVKM. The V and J ends lost 3 bases and 8 bases respectively, with 7 bases between them. The DNA of the CDR3 is TGTGCCAGCAGTTTCGGTACGGAAAAACTGTTTTTT. This codes for CASSFGTEKLFF.

V usage is TRBV14 and J usage is TRBJ2-1; 10 nucleotides agree with TRBD2. Germline values: CDR1 SGHDN, CDR2 FVKESK. CDR3 length equals 16 residues. V dropped 2 bases and J dropped 3; count of bases not matched to a gene: 4. Here the CDR3 DNA reads TGTGCCAGCAGCCAACTGGCTAGCGGGGGCTACAATGAGCAGTTCTTC. Its translation is CASSQLASGGYNEQFF.

The chain joins TRBV12-3 or TRBV12-4 to TRBJ1-2, with D uncertain. The CDR3 consists of 12 residues. Trimming left V 8 bases short and J 1 base short, with 8 bases between. The CDR3, as DNA: TGTGCCAGCGGTGACCGTAACTATGGCTACACCTTC. Translation: CASGDRNYGYTF.

The rearrangement uses TRBV28 and TRBJ1-1, with TRBD1 as a possible D gene (5 bases). V gave up 9 bases and J gave up 0 bases, with 14 bases separating them. The germline V gene has CDR1 MDHEN and CDR2 SYDVKM. The CDR3 has 14 amino acids. Here the CDR3 reads CASNIDSMNTEAFF. In DNA, the CDR3 is TGTGCCAGTAATATAGACAGCATGAACACTGAAGCTTTCTTT.

This clone was seen a single time. The V and J genes are TRBV7-9 and TRBJ1-2; the D is unclear. With 5 bases removed from V and 9 bases from J, the gap between germline ends came to 13 bases. The germline CDR1 and CDR2 sequences are SEHNR and FQNEAQ (reference sequence). CDR3 length: 12 amino acids. The CDR3 nucleotides read TGTGCCAGCAGCCAAGACGGTTTTAGCTACACCTTC. This gives the protein CASSQDGFSYTF.

This rearrangement joins TRBV6-5 to TRBJ1-6, with 10 bases fitting TRBD1. V was clipped by 6 bases and J by 13 bases; unmatched bases: 12. The CDR3 runs to 15 residues. The germline CDR1 and CDR2 sequences are MNHEY and SVGAGI. This CDR3 reads CASSLTGTGALPLHF. The CDR3 region has the DNA TGTGCCAGCAGCTTGACCGGGACAGGGGCCTTGCCCCTCCACTTT.

This chain joins TRBV19 and TRBJ1-2, with a tentative D call TRBD1 (6 bases). Trimming left V 6 bases short and J 0 bases short, with 11 bases between. This CDR3 is 14 amino acids long. Germline assignment: CDR1 LNHDA and CDR2 SQIVND (reference sequence). The CDR3 reads CASSYRETNYGYTF. The DNA for the CDR3 is TGTGCCAGTAGCTACAGGGAGACTAACTATGGCTACACCTTC. Filled out from reference TRBV19 and TRBJ1-2, the complete variable domain reads DGGITQSPKYLFRKEGQNVTLSCEQNLNHDAMYWYRQDPGQGLRLIYYSQIVNDFQKGDIAEGYSVSREKKESFPLTVTSAQKNPTAFYLCASSYRETNYGYTFGSGTRLTVV.

V usage is TRBV5-1 and J usage is TRBJ2-5; the match to TRBD2 covers 12 bases. With V trimmed by 4 bases and J by 2 bases, 9 bases remained unmatched. The CDR3 sequence is 17 residues long. Germline CDR1 reads SGHRS; CDR2 reads YFSETQ. The CDR3 coding sequence is TGCGCCAGCAGCCTATCCTCGACTAGCGGGGGACAAGAGACCCAGTACTTC. Translating it yields CASSLSSTSGGQETQYF.

CDR3 sequence (DNA): TGTGCCATCAGTGGGGGGGCTTTGGTAAATTCACCCCTCCACTTT. Translation: CAISGGALVNSPLHF. The chain has TRBV10-3 and TRBJ1-6; D might be TRBD1 (6 bases). The CDR3 runs to 15 residues. V lost 4 bases to trimming and J lost 7 bases, with 14 bases between them. Germline CDR1 ENHRY, CDR2 SYGVKD.

This clone was seen just once. The chain employs TRBV5-1 and TRBJ2-7; unclear D gene. The V end was cut by 2 bases, the J end by 6 bases, with 15 bases between. Germline CDR1 is SGHRS and CDR2 is YFSETQ. This CDR3 has 14 residues. CDR3 amino acids: CASSLVYFGFEQYF. In DNA form, the CDR3 reads TGCGCCAGCAGCTTAGTTTATTTCGGGTTCGAGCAGTACTTC.

The V gene is TRBV19, the J gene TRBJ2-2, with D possibly being TRBD2 (6 bases). The CDR3 is 14 amino acids. Germline V gives CDR1 LNHDA, CDR2 SQIVND (reference sequence). The V end lost 6 bases, the J end lost 5 bases, and 13 bases lay between the germline ends. The CDR3 region is CASRSEGGTGELFF. The CDR3 DNA reads TGTGCCAGTAGATCAGAGGGAGGTACCGGGGAGCTGTTTTTT.

The chain joins TRBV9 to TRBJ2-3; no reliable D call. Trimming left V 2 bases short and J 0 bases short, with 4 bases between. Germline V CDR1 and CDR2: SGDLS, YYNGEE. This CDR3 has 13 amino acids. CDR3 nucleotides: TGTGCCAGCAGCGTCATAAGCACAGATACGCAGTATTTT. Encoded protein: CASSVISTDTQYF. The whole variable domain, filled in from reference TRBV9 and TRBJ2-3, reads DSGVTQTPKHLITATGQRVTLRCSPRSGDLSVYWYQQSLDQGLQFLIQYYNGEERAKGNILERFSAQQFPDLHSELNLSSLELGDSALYFCASSVISTDTQYFGPGTRLTVL.

The chain uses TRBV5-8 and TRBJ1-1; no definite D call. The length of the CDR3 is 13 residues. V lost 1 base and J 0 bases, leaving 4 bases between the germline ends. Germline V CDR1 and CDR2: SGHTS, YDEGEE. CDR3 bases: TGTGCCAGCAGCTTGACTCTGAACACTGAAGCTTTCTTT. As protein: CASSLTLNTEAFF.

The CDR3 is CASSSGGTGLEKLFF. In nucleotides, the CDR3 is TGCGCCAGCAGCTCCGGGGGGACAGGGTTGGAAAAACTGTTTTTT. V usage is TRBV5-1 and J usage is TRBJ1-4; 9 bases map to TRBD1. The CDR3 has 15 amino acids. Germline trimming cut 3 bases from V and 8 bases from J; bases unmatched to any gene: 8. Per the germline V gene, CDR1 is SGHRS and CDR2 is YFSETQ.

This clone was recorded only once. This chain links TRBV20-1 with TRBJ1-6; 7 bases agree with TRBD1. Germline V gene sequence: CDR1 DFQATT, CDR2 SNEGSKA (reference sequence). The V segment lost 4 bases and the J segment 14 bases; nucleotides outside the gene matches: 2. The CDR3 covers 10 residues. CDR3 nucleotides: TGCAGTGCTAAGGGACAGTCCCTCCACTTT. Translated, it gives CSAKGQSLHF.

This chain joins TRBV9 and TRBJ2-5, with TRBD2 matching 9 bases. The V gene end was trimmed by 0 bases and the J gene end by 7 bases; junction bases not matched to a gene: 4. This CDR3 has 14 amino acids. Germline CDR1 SGDLS, CDR2 YYNGEE. The CDR3 spells CASSVVSGGGTQYF. In DNA form, the CDR3 reads TGTGCCAGCAGCGTAGTTAGCGGGGGAGGGACCCAGTACTTC.